These 20 T cell receptor beta chains were all obtained from the same sample, sequenced in a study of beta chain features in type 1 diabetes. Findings and caveats of the study: All four CD4+ subsets from Type 1 diabetes patients carried moderately but significantly shorter TCRB CDR3s.

These TCRs' antigens remain unknown. All of the isolated RNA was reverse transcribed, so expressed TCRB transcripts were sequenced. Using immunoSEQ multiplex PCR, the repertoire was profiled, and TCRdb retains in-frame clones only, with some absent. This sample has under 300,000 clones, with about 11% found just once. Sequences were obtained from naive CD4+ T cells from blood. These receptors originate from a man under 40 with type 1 diabetes.

The chain is built from TRBV5-4 and TRBJ1-2; TRBD1 aligns across 7 bases. Trimming took 1 base from V and 2 from J; bases not matched to a gene: 5. Germline-derived CDR1 and CDR2 are SGHNT and YYREEE (reference sequence). This CDR3 region has 15 residues. The CDR3 nucleotides read TGTGCCAGCAGCTTGTGGGACAGAACCAACTATGGCTACACCTTC. The encoded protein is CASSLWDRTNYGYTF.

There are a few counts of this clone. The V gene is TRBV5-6, the J gene TRBJ2-7; 7 bases fit TRBD1. CDR3 length equals 13 residues. The germline V gene has CDR1 SGHDT and CDR2 YYEEEE. With V trimmed by 3 bases and J by 6 bases, 6 bases remained unmatched. CDR3 protein: CASSYRDRAEQYF. Written as DNA, the CDR3 is TGTGCCAGCAGCTACCGAGACAGGGCCGAGCAGTACTTC. The whole variable domain, remainder taken from reference TRBV5-6 and TRBJ2-7, is DAGVTQSPTHLIKTRGQQVTLRCSPKSGHDTVSWYQQALGQGPQFIFQYYEEEERQRGNFPDRFSGHQFPNYSSELNVNALLLGDSALYLCASSYRDRAEQYFGPGTRLTVT.

This clone was counted between two and nine times. The chain uses TRBV7-2 and TRBJ2-1; TRBD2 matches at 10 bases. With 4 bases clipped from V and 3 bases from J, the junction kept 6 bases outside the gene matches. There are 16 residues in the CDR3. The V gene's germline CDR1 is SGHTA and CDR2 FQGNSA. Here the CDR3 DNA reads TGTGCCAGCAGCTCTCTAGCGGGGGTGTTCTACAATGAGCAGTTCTTC. Translation: CASSSLAGVFYNEQFF.

The chain couples TRBV9 to TRBJ1-1; TRBD1 might be the D (5 bases). The CDR3 is made up of 13 amino acids. V lost 3 bases to trimming and J lost 5 bases, with 11 bases between them. Germline-derived CDR1 and CDR2 are SGDLS and YYNGEE. CDR3 loop: CASSEGRRTEAFF. CDR3 DNA sequence: TGTGCCAGCAGCGAGGGGAGGAGGACTGAAGCTTTCTTT.

V usage is TRBV29-1 and J usage is TRBJ1-5; TRBD1 matches at 10 bases. The CDR3 runs to 13 residues. J lost 6 bases, V lost 8 bases, and 7 bases had no gene match. Per germline, CDR1 SQVTM and CDR2 ANQGSEA. Here the CDR3 DNA reads TGCAGCTCGGGGGGACAGGGGCCTCAGCCCCAGCATTTT. Its translation is CSSGGQGPQPQHF.

This clone has only a few counts. The chain is built from TRBV18 and TRBJ1-1; no definite D call. Between the trimmed V and J ends, which lost 3 bases and 1 base, there was a span of 12 bases. The V gene's germline CDR1 is KGHSH and CDR2 LQKENI. The CDR3 totals 15 residues. The CDR3 nucleotides are TGTGCCAGCTCACCTGAAAGCACAGCGAACACTGAAGCTTTCTTT. Amino acid sequence: CASSPESTANTEAFF.

This clone showed up just a few times. The chain joins TRBV7-2 to TRBJ1-4; 7 positions agree with TRBD1. This CDR3 is 14 amino acids long. V dropped 5 bases and J dropped 7; count of bases not matched to a gene: 7. The germline V gene encodes CDR1 SGHTA and CDR2 FQGNSA. Here the CDR3 DNA reads TGTGCCAGCAGCCCCCGGGACAGAGGTGAAAAACTGTTTTTT. Translated, it gives CASSPRDRGEKLFF. The variable domain in full, completed from reference TRBV7-2 and TRBJ1-4, reads GAGVSQSPSNKVTEKGKDVELRCDPISGHTALYWYRQSLGQGLEFLIYFQGNSAPDKSGLPSDRFSAERTGGSVSTLTIQRTQQEDSAVYLCASSPRDRGEKLFFGSGTQLSVL.

The gene calls are TRBV9 and TRBJ2-3; the match to TRBD2 covers 14 bases. Germline lookup yields CDR1 SGDLS and CDR2 YYNGEE. The CDR3 covers 18 residues. V was clipped by 3 bases and J by 0 bases; unmatched bases: 6. The chain's CDR3 is CASSGRLAGGWSTDTQYF. The CDR3 DNA reads as TGTGCCAGCAGCGGACGACTAGCGGGGGGGTGGAGCACAGATACGCAGTATTTT. The full variable domain, its missing parts supplied by reference TRBV9 and TRBJ2-3, is DSGVTQTPKHLITATGQRVTLRCSPRSGDLSVYWYQQSLDQGLQFLIQYYNGEERAKGNILERFSAQQFPDLHSELNLSSLELGDSALYFCASSGRLAGGWSTDTQYFGPGTRLTVL.

This clone appeared a few times. The chain is built from TRBV29-1 and TRBJ1-2; D is uncertain. Trimming shortened V by 0 bases and J by 11 bases, and 7 bases separated the two germline ends. The CDR3 is 10 amino acids. Germline CDR1 reads SQVTM; CDR2 reads ANQGSEA. The CDR3 DNA reads TGCAGCGTTGAAGACGCCCAGTACACCTTC. Translating gives CSVEDAQYTF.

This clone was picked up a small number of times. This chain uses TRBV5-1 with TRBJ1-6, with D maybe TRBD1 (5 bases). Germline CDR1 and CDR2: SGHRS and YFSETQ. The V end was cut by 0 bases, the J end by 7 bases, with 8 bases between. CDR3 length equals 14 residues. As DNA, the CDR3 is TGCGCCAGCAGCTTGGAAGGGGTGAATTCACCCCTCCACTTT. Translating it yields CASSLEGVNSPLHF. Looking up the rest from reference TRBV5-1 and TRBJ1-6 gives the full variable domain: KAGVTQTPRYLIKTRGQQVTLSCSPISGHRSVSWYQQTPGQGLQFLFEYFSETQRNKGNFPGRFSGRQFSNSRSEMNVSTLELGDSALYLCASSLEGVNSPLHFGNGTRLTVT.

The chain employs TRBV5-1 and TRBJ2-7; D unresolved. Germline CDR1 and CDR2: SGHRS and YFSETQ. V dropped 0 bases and J dropped 6 bases, with 10 bases sitting between them. The length of the CDR3 is 13 residues. The CDR3, as DNA: TGCGCCAGCAGCTTGGACATTCTAGGCGAGCAGTACTTC. Translation gives CASSLDILGEQYF.

The chain recombines TRBV10-3 with TRBJ1-2; weak D call: TRBD1 (5 bases). Looked up from germline, CDR1 is ENHRY and CDR2 is SYGVKD. The CDR3 is 14 residues long. V lost 6 bases and J lost 8, with 19 bases in between. CDR3 sequence (DNA): TGTGCCATCAGCCTCAACGGGGGGATTTCAGGCTACACCTTC. Protein product: CAISLNGGISGYTF.

This clone was recorded a few times. The V gene is TRBV5-6, the J gene TRBJ2-3; 7 positions agree with TRBD2. V was clipped by 7 bases and J by 0 bases; unmatched bases: 5. The CDR3 covers 14 residues. Germline V lookup: CDR1 SGHDT, CDR2 YYEEEE. The CDR3 region has the DNA TGTGCCAGCCTGGGGGAGGGGAGCACAGATACGCAGTATTTT. Translated: CASLGEGSTDTQYF.

The chain recombines TRBV6-5 with TRBJ2-1; 14 bases map to TRBD2. The CDR3 extends over 15 amino acids. Germline loops: CDR1 MNHEY, CDR2 SVGAGI. With 2 bases clipped from V and 10 bases from J, the junction kept 4 bases outside the gene matches. The CDR3 protein is CASSYVGTSGGEQFF. The CDR3 nucleotides read TGTGCCAGCAGTTACGTCGGGACTAGCGGGGGAGAGCAGTTCTTC.

The DNA for the CDR3 is TGTGCCAGTTCGGACAGGAACACTGAAGCTTTCTTT. It codes for CASSDRNTEAFF. The gene calls are TRBV19 and TRBJ1-1; possibly TRBD1 for D (6 bases). This CDR3 is built from 12 residues. The germline V and J ends were trimmed by 8 bases and 1 base, with 8 bases remaining between them. Germline V lookup: CDR1 LNHDA, CDR2 SQIVND (reference sequence).

V is TRBV5-6 and J is TRBJ1-4; 10 bases align to TRBD1. The V gene end was trimmed by 2 bases and the J gene end by 7 bases; junction bases not matched to a gene: 5. CDR3 length: 15 residues. Germline CDR1 and CDR2: SGHDT and YYEEEE. The CDR3 DNA follows: TGTGCCAGCAGCTTATGGGGACAGGGGCCTGAAAAACTGTTTTTT. Translated: CASSLWGQGPEKLFF.

A few counts support this clone. The chain joins TRBV2 to TRBJ2-5; 10 nucleotides match TRBD2. The V and J ends lost 5 bases and 7 bases, in that order; junction bases with no gene match: 7. CDR1 is SNHLY and CDR2 is FYNNEI in the germline V gene. The CDR3 loop spans 14 amino acids. Here the CDR3 reads CASSQQAGGRTQYF. Here the CDR3 DNA reads TGTGCCAGCAGTCAACAAGCGGGGGGGCGGACCCAGTACTTC.

This sequence joins TRBV5-4 and TRBJ2-4, with D perhaps matching TRBD1 (6 bases). The CDR3 extends over 14 amino acids. V was shortened by 4 bases and J by 1 base, with 9 bases between the two germline ends. Germline CDR1 reads SGHNT; CDR2 reads YYREEE (reference sequence). This CDR3 is CASSMDSAKNIQYF. CDR3 bases: TGTGCCAGCAGCATGGACAGTGCCAAAAACATTCAGTACTTC.

The chain combines TRBV7-3 with TRBJ2-1, with TRBD2 matching 9 bases. CDR1 is SGHTA and CDR2 is FQGTGA in the germline V gene. The V gene end was trimmed by 1 base and the J gene end by 5 bases; junction bases not matched to a gene: 3. This CDR3 has 15 residues. DNA for the CDR3: TGTGCCAGCAGCTTAAGGCGGGGGGGTAACAATGAGCAGTTCTTC. Translation: CASSLRRGGNNEQFF.

This clone was detected a few times. The rearrangement joins TRBV15 to TRBJ1-3; possibly TRBD1 for D (6 bases). In germline, CDR1 is LNHNV, CDR2 YYDKDF (reference sequence). V lost 0 bases and J lost 3, with 9 bases in between. This CDR3 spans 15 amino acids. The CDR3 DNA is TGTGCCACCAGCAGAGAGAGGGGGGGTGGAAACACCATATATTTT. The encoded protein is CATSRERGGGNTIYF.